The rows below give T cell receptor beta chains drawn from one sample of a study of control samples from healthy donors and cancer patients. Profiling relied on immunoSEQ multiplex PCR, and the TCRdb table lists in-frame clones only, not all of them. The data hold 65,000 to 70,000 clones, with approximately 84% observed a single time. The sequenced sample consisted of PBMCs. The source is a woman in her forties or fifties with lung cancer. Each CDR3 is given with its conserved first and last residue. Fields, in order: clone size, V gene, D gene, J gene, CDR3 DNA, CDR3 protein. The D gene is left open where the match is weak. Clone size appears in some rows only: once, few, many, or a class for an expanded clone.

.	TRBV19	.	TRBJ1-5	TGTGCCAGTAACGGTAGCAATCAGCCCCAGCATTTT	CASNGSNQPQHF
.	TRBV5-1	TRBD1	TRBJ1-1	TGCGCCAGCAGACGTCAACAGGGGGCGCATGAAGCTTTCTTT	CASRRQQGAHEAFF
.	TRBV9	.	TRBJ1-1	TGTGCCAGCAGCGTACTCCCAGGGAAGGACACTGAAGCTTTCTTT	CASSVLPGKDTEAFF
.	TRBV5-1	.	TRBJ1-2	TGCGCCAGCAGCTCATCAGGGGACTTCTATGGCTACACCTTC	CASSSSGDFYGYTF
once	TRBV7-6	TRBD1	TRBJ1-4	TGTGCCAGCAGCCTCGGGACAGGTTTATTTAATGAAAAACTGTTTTTT	CASSLGTGLFNEKLFF
.	TRBV5-1	.	TRBJ1-2	TGCGCCAGCAGCTTGGCAACACCGCCGACAGCTAACTATGGCTACACCTTC	CASSLATPPTANYGYTF
.	TRBV5-1	.	TRBJ1-1	TGCGCCAGCAGCTTGGACTTCACTGAAGCTTTCTTT	CASSLDFTEAFF
few	TRBV28	TRBD1	TRBJ1-5	TGTGCCAGCAGTTCGCTGACAGGGGGCAATCAGCCCCAGCATTTT	CASSSLTGGNQPQHF
.	TRBV7-9	.	TRBJ1-1	TGTGCCAGCAGCTTAGTAGGGGGAGCGGGGACTGAAGCTTTCTTT	CASSLVGGAGTEAFF
.	TRBV2	.	TRBJ1-3	TGTGCCAGCAGGGCCCGCAGGGAAGGCACCATATATTTT	CASRARREGTIYF
once	TRBV5-6	TRBD1	TRBJ2-7	TGTGCCAGCAGCTTTGAGGGGGCTTTCAACTACGAGCAGTACTTC	CASSFEGAFNYEQYF
few	TRBV4-3	TRBD1	TRBJ1-1	TGCGCCAGCAGCCAAGAGGGCAGGGGGGACGCTTTCTTT	CASSQEGRGDAFF
.	TRBV19	.	TRBJ1-2	TGTGCCAGTAGTATGGGTCTCGTAAACGGCTACACCTTC	CASSMGLVNGYTF
.	TRBV5-6	.	TRBJ1-3	TGTGCCAGCAGCTTCCCAAGCACAGGGAAGGGAAACACCATATATTTT	CASSFPSTGKGNTIYF
few	TRBV7-2	TRBD2	TRBJ2-5	TGTGCCAGCAGCTTAGGGGAGACTGGCGGGGGGGCCGGAGAGACCCAGTACTTC	CASSLGETGGGAGETQYF
.	TRBV18	.	TRBJ1-1	TGTGCCAGCTCACCTTATGGACAGTTGAACACTGAAGCTTTCTTT	CASSPYGQLNTEAFF
.	TRBV4-3	.	TRBJ1-2	TGCGCCAGCAGCCAAGAGGGCAGCCCTAACTATGGCTACACCTTC	CASSQEGSPNYGYTF
.	TRBV25-1	.	TRBJ1-2	TGTGCCAGCAGTGAACTCGGCAACTATGGCTACACCTTC	CASSELGNYGYTF
.	TRBV14	TRBD1	TRBJ1-1	TGTGCCAGCAGACAACAGGGGGCGAGGACTGAAGCTTTCTTT	CASRQQGARTEAFF